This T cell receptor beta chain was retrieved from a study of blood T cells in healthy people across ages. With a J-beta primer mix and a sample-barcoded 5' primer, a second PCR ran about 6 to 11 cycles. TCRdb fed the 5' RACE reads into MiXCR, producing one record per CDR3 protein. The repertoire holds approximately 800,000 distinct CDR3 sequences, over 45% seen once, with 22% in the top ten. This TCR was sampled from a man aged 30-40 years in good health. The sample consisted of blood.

Written as DNA, the CDR3 is TGCAGTGCTAGAGAGGAGACCTACGAGCAGTACTTC. This codes for CSAREETYEQYF. This chain joins TRBV20-1 and TRBJ2-7; D call uncertain. CDR3 length: 12 residues. V was shortened by 0 bases and J by 2 bases, with 5 bases between the two germline ends. CDR1 and CDR2 (germline): DFQATT, SNEGSKA (reference sequence).